Listed below are T cell receptor beta chains from one sample, sequenced in a study of T-cell reconstitution after alpha-beta-depleted transplantation in children. One entry per CDR3 protein, called by TCRdb with MiXCR from the PCR reads. Among 150,000 to 200,000 distinct CDR3 sequences listed, approximately 6.8% were seen once. Material: PBMCs, obtained before TCRalphabeta/CD19-depleted stem cell transplant. The origin of the receptors is a girl in the first two years of life with combined immunodeficiency, due to receive a stem cell transplant. The CDR3 runs from the conserved cysteine through the conserved F or W. Each record gives: CDR3 length, clone size, J gene, V gene, D gene, CDR3 DNA, CDR3 protein. A D gene is named only where the DNA matches it firmly. Rows give clone size only sometimes, using once, few, many, or a class for an expanded clone.

len: 14
abundance: many
j_gene: TRBJ1-1
v_gene: TRBV20-1
d_gene: .
CDR3nt: TGCAGTGCTAGAGATCTTTGGGGGCTGACTGAAGCTTTCTTT
CDR3aa: CSARDLWGLTEAFF

len: 14
abundance: many
j_gene: TRBJ1-4
v_gene: TRBV27
d_gene: .
CDR3nt: TGTGCCAGCAGTCCACAGGGTAGAAATGAAAAACTGTTTTTT
CDR3aa: CASSPQGRNEKLFF

len: 17
abundance: many
j_gene: TRBJ1-1
v_gene: TRBV6-2/TRBV6-3
d_gene: .
CDR3nt: TGTGCCAGCAGTTACTTCTCGGCAGGGGCAGTTGGCACTGAAGCTTTCTTT
CDR3aa: CASSYFSAGAVGTEAFF

len: 14
abundance: many
j_gene: TRBJ2-1
v_gene: TRBV6-2/TRBV6-3
d_gene: TRBD2
CDR3nt: TGTGCCAGCAGTTACATCCTAGCGGGAGGTGAGCAGTTCTTC
CDR3aa: CASSYILAGGEQFF

len: 15
abundance: many
j_gene: TRBJ2-7
v_gene: TRBV28
d_gene: .
CDR3nt: TGTGCCAGCATTTCTCACAGGGACCTCTCCTACGAGCAGTACTTC
CDR3aa: CASISHRDLSYEQYF

len: 12
abundance: many
j_gene: TRBJ2-7
v_gene: TRBV7-9
d_gene: .
CDR3nt: TGTGCCAGCAGCTTAGAGTACCACGAGCAGTACTTC
CDR3aa: CASSLEYHEQYF

len: 15
abundance: many
j_gene: TRBJ2-1
v_gene: TRBV20-1
d_gene: TRBD2
CDR3nt: TGCAGTGCTAGACCCTCGGGACTAGGTAACAATGAGCAGTTCTTC
CDR3aa: CSARPSGLGNNEQFF

len: 15
abundance: many
j_gene: TRBJ2-4
v_gene: TRBV27
d_gene: .
CDR3nt: TGTGCCAGCAGTTTCCGGGACTGGGCCAAAAACATTCAGTACTTC
CDR3aa: CASSFRDWAKNIQYF

len: 15
abundance: .
j_gene: TRBJ2-5
v_gene: TRBV12-3/TRBV12-4
d_gene: .
CDR3nt: TGTGCCAGCAGTTTGGGGTCGGGGGCCGGGGAGACCCAGTACTTC
CDR3aa: CASSLGSGAGETQYF

len: 16
abundance: few
j_gene: TRBJ2-3
v_gene: TRBV5-5
d_gene: TRBD1
CDR3nt: TGTGCCAGCAGCTTGTCGGGACAGGGGACCACAGATACGCAGTATTTT
CDR3aa: CASSLSGQGTTDTQYF

len: 16
abundance: many
j_gene: TRBJ2-3
v_gene: TRBV27
d_gene: TRBD2
CDR3nt: TGTGCCAGCAGTTTAGCTAGCGGGAGGATAGGTGATACGCAGTATTTT
CDR3aa: CASSLASGRIGDTQYF

len: 15
abundance: many
j_gene: TRBJ2-1
v_gene: TRBV7-6
d_gene: .
CDR3nt: TGTGCCAGCAGCTCAGGGTGGGGCCCTAAAAATGAGCAGTTCTTC
CDR3aa: CASSSGWGPKNEQFF

len: 14
abundance: few
j_gene: TRBJ2-5
v_gene: TRBV3-1
d_gene: .
CDR3nt: TGTGCCAGCAGCCACTACCGCACGGGGCAGACCCAGTACTTC
CDR3aa: CASSHYRTGQTQYF

len: 16
abundance: many
j_gene: TRBJ2-1
v_gene: TRBV7-8
d_gene: TRBD1
CDR3nt: TGTGCCAGCAGCTTAGTCGACGTGACAGGGCCTATTGAGCAGTTCTTC
CDR3aa: CASSLVDVTGPIEQFF

len: 13
abundance: many
j_gene: TRBJ1-6
v_gene: TRBV20-1
d_gene: .
CDR3nt: TGCAGTGCCGACCGTTCCTATAATTCACCCCTCCACTTT
CDR3aa: CSADRSYNSPLHF

len: 15
abundance: many
j_gene: TRBJ2-3
v_gene: TRBV7-2
d_gene: TRBD1
CDR3nt: TGTGCCAGCAGCCCTGACACAGGGGGCACAGATACGCAGTATTTT
CDR3aa: CASSPDTGGTDTQYF

len: 16
abundance: many
j_gene: TRBJ2-7
v_gene: TRBV6-2/TRBV6-3
d_gene: TRBD2
CDR3nt: TGTGCCAGCAGTGGGACTAGCGGGAGGGCATCCTACGAGCAGTACTTC
CDR3aa: CASSGTSGRASYEQYF

len: 17
abundance: many
j_gene: TRBJ1-3
v_gene: TRBV6-5
d_gene: .
CDR3nt: TGTGCCAGCAGCTCTACTCCACGAAGATTCACTGGAAACACCATATATTTT
CDR3aa: CASSSTPRRFTGNTIYF

len: 14
abundance: many
j_gene: TRBJ2-7
v_gene: TRBV29-1
d_gene: TRBD2
CDR3nt: TGCAGCGTCCGGACTAGCGGGGGGCCTTACGAGCAGTACTTC
CDR3aa: CSVRTSGGPYEQYF

len: 17
abundance: few
j_gene: TRBJ2-3
v_gene: TRBV20-1
d_gene: .
CDR3nt: TGCTGTGCTAGAGATCGGCGCGGGGTCCCCCAACCAGATACGCAGTATTTT
CDR3aa: CCARDRRGVPQPDTQYF

len: 16
abundance: many
j_gene: TRBJ2-5
v_gene: TRBV7-6
d_gene: TRBD1
CDR3nt: TGTGCCAGCAGCTTACCAGCAGGGGGATTAGGGGAGACCCAGTACTTC
CDR3aa: CASSLPAGGLGETQYF

len: 17
abundance: many
j_gene: TRBJ2-4
v_gene: TRBV6-5
d_gene: .
CDR3nt: TGTGCCAGCAGTTACGCCCCTGGTGTCGCGGCCAAAAACATTCAGTACTTC
CDR3aa: CASSYAPGVAAKNIQYF

len: 16
abundance: .
j_gene: TRBJ2-1
v_gene: TRBV20-1
d_gene: .
CDR3nt: TGCAGTGCCGACGCCACTAGGACCCACTCCTACAATGAGCAGTTCTTC
CDR3aa: CSADATRTHSYNEQFF

len: 12
abundance: many
j_gene: TRBJ2-1
v_gene: TRBV10-3
d_gene: .
CDR3nt: TGTGCCATCAGTGAGATCGTCAATGAGCAGTTCTTC
CDR3aa: CAISEIVNEQFF

len: 15
abundance: .
j_gene: TRBJ2-3
v_gene: TRBV3-1
d_gene: TRBD2
CDR3nt: TGTGCCAGCACCCCTGGGTCCGGGGGGGCCGATACGCAGTATTTT
CDR3aa: CASTPGSGGADTQYF

len: 15
abundance: many
j_gene: TRBJ2-4
v_gene: TRBV28
d_gene: .
CDR3nt: TGTGCCAGCAGTTTATGGGACGGGTCCAAAAACATTCAGTACTTC
CDR3aa: CASSLWDGSKNIQYF

len: 17
abundance: many
j_gene: TRBJ2-7
v_gene: TRBV28
d_gene: .
CDR3nt: TGTGCCAGCAGCGCCCTTACAGGGGGACTATACTCCTACGAGCAGTACTTC
CDR3aa: CASSALTGGLYSYEQYF

len: 11
abundance: many
j_gene: TRBJ2-2
v_gene: TRBV20-1
d_gene: .
CDR3nt: TGCAGTGTTCCGATGCCCGGGGAGCTGTTTTTT
CDR3aa: CSVPMPGELFF

len: 13
abundance: many
j_gene: TRBJ2-1
v_gene: TRBV12-3/TRBV12-4
d_gene: .
CDR3nt: TGTGCCAGCAGGTCTCCTCTGAGGCCGGAGCAGTTCTTC
CDR3aa: CASRSPLRPEQFF

len: 15
abundance: many
j_gene: TRBJ2-6
v_gene: TRBV12-3/TRBV12-4
d_gene: .
CDR3nt: TGTGCCAGCAGTCTAGTGGGGTCTGGGGCCAACGTCCTGACTTTC
CDR3aa: CASSLVGSGANVLTF

len: 13
abundance: many
j_gene: TRBJ1-3
v_gene: TRBV29-1
d_gene: .
CDR3nt: TGCAGCGTTCAAACAGCTCTGGAAAACACCATATATTTT
CDR3aa: CSVQTALENTIYF

len: 18
abundance: few
j_gene: TRBJ2-1
v_gene: TRBV6-5
d_gene: TRBD2
CDR3nt: TGTGCCAGCAGTTACTCTCGGACTAGCGGGAGTTCAGGCAATGAGCAGTTCTTC
CDR3aa: CASSYSRTSGSSGNEQFF

len: 15
abundance: many
j_gene: TRBJ2-5
v_gene: TRBV12-3/TRBV12-4
d_gene: TRBD2
CDR3nt: TGTGCCAGCTCCCCTGCAAAGGCGGGGGGGGAGACCCAGTACTTC
CDR3aa: CASSPAKAGGETQYF

len: 20
abundance: many
j_gene: TRBJ2-1
v_gene: TRBV11-2
d_gene: .
CDR3nt: TGTGCCAGCAGCTTAGTACGGGACCCTCATTTAATGAGCTCCTACAATGAGCAGTTCTTC
CDR3aa: CASSLVRDPHLMSSYNEQFF

len: 15
abundance: many
j_gene: TRBJ1-4
v_gene: TRBV4-3
d_gene: TRBD1
CDR3nt: TGCGCCAGCAGCCAGTCGACAGGGGGAGATGAAAAACTGTTTTTT
CDR3aa: CASSQSTGGDEKLFF

len: 16
abundance: .
j_gene: TRBJ2-1
v_gene: TRBV27
d_gene: TRBD1
CDR3nt: TGTGCCAGCAGTTTCTGGGACAGGGCCACCTTCAATGAGCAGTTCTTC
CDR3aa: CASSFWDRATFNEQFF

len: 14
abundance: few
j_gene: TRBJ1-5
v_gene: TRBV4-1
d_gene: TRBD1
CDR3nt: TGCGCCAGCAGCCCGGGACAGTTCAATCAGCCCCAGCATTTT
CDR3aa: CASSPGQFNQPQHF

len: 15
abundance: many
j_gene: TRBJ2-1
v_gene: TRBV4-2
d_gene: TRBD2
CDR3nt: TGTGCCAGCAGCCACCTAGCGGGAGAGGACAATGAGCAGTTCTTC
CDR3aa: CASSHLAGEDNEQFF

len: 16
abundance: many
j_gene: TRBJ2-1
v_gene: TRBV29-1
d_gene: .
CDR3nt: TGCAGCGTCATAACCCAGAAAACGGGGCCCTACAATGAGCAGTTCTTC
CDR3aa: CSVITQKTGPYNEQFF

len: 14
abundance: .
j_gene: TRBJ2-7
v_gene: TRBV18
d_gene: TRBD1
CDR3nt: TGTGCCAGCTCACTCCAGGACAGGGGCGGCGAGCAGTACTTC
CDR3aa: CASSLQDRGGEQYF

len: 16
abundance: .
j_gene: TRBJ1-1
v_gene: TRBV6-2/TRBV6-3
d_gene: .
CDR3nt: TGTGCCAGCAGTCACCCATACGGGGCGCCCCGAACTGAAGCTTTCTTT
CDR3aa: CASSHPYGAPRTEAFF

len: 16
abundance: many
j_gene: TRBJ2-1
v_gene: TRBV20-1
d_gene: .
CDR3nt: TGCAGTGCTAGCGGTCCGGGACCCAGCTCCTACAATGAGCAGTTCTTC
CDR3aa: CSASGPGPSSYNEQFF

len: 15
abundance: .
j_gene: TRBJ2-5
v_gene: TRBV5-5
d_gene: TRBD2
CDR3nt: TGTGCCAGCAGCTTGCGGCGGGAGGCCCAAGAGACCCAGTACTTC
CDR3aa: CASSLRREAQETQYF

len: 14
abundance: many
j_gene: TRBJ2-3
v_gene: TRBV6-2/TRBV6-3
d_gene: .
CDR3nt: TGTGCCAGCAGCCTGGACAGACGACCAGATACGCAGTATTTT
CDR3aa: CASSLDRRPDTQYF

len: 16
abundance: many
j_gene: TRBJ2-3
v_gene: TRBV6-2/TRBV6-3
d_gene: TRBD2
CDR3nt: TGTGCCAGCACTCACGGACTAGCGGGGAACACAGATACGCAGTATTTT
CDR3aa: CASTHGLAGNTDTQYF

len: 16
abundance: many
j_gene: TRBJ2-1
v_gene: TRBV12-3/TRBV12-4
d_gene: TRBD1
CDR3nt: TGTGCCAGCAGTTCCGTTTCGGGGACAGGGGACAATGAGCAGTTCTTC
CDR3aa: CASSSVSGTGDNEQFF

len: 15
abundance: many
j_gene: TRBJ2-7
v_gene: TRBV18
d_gene: TRBD1
CDR3nt: TGTGCCAGCTCACCGGGACAGGGGATCGCCAACGAGCAGTACTTC
CDR3aa: CASSPGQGIANEQYF

len: 14
abundance: few
j_gene: TRBJ2-7
v_gene: TRBV7-9
d_gene: .
CDR3nt: TGTGCCAGCAGCTTAGGTTCAGTCTCCTACGAGCAGTACTTC
CDR3aa: CASSLGSVSYEQYF

len: 15
abundance: many
j_gene: TRBJ1-1
v_gene: TRBV3-1
d_gene: .
CDR3nt: TGTGCCAGCAGCCCCCCGGGGAGGGCGAACACTGAAGCTTTCTTT
CDR3aa: CASSPPGRANTEAFF

len: 12
abundance: many
j_gene: TRBJ2-5
v_gene: TRBV10-3
d_gene: .
CDR3nt: TGTGCCATCAGTGAAGGCGAAGAGACCCAGTACTTC
CDR3aa: CAISEGEETQYF

len: 16
abundance: many
j_gene: TRBJ2-2
v_gene: TRBV3-1
d_gene: .
CDR3nt: TGTGCCAGCAGCCAAGAGTTTCTGGGGGGCACCGGGGAGCTGTTTTTT
CDR3aa: CASSQEFLGGTGELFF

len: 11
abundance: many
j_gene: TRBJ2-7
v_gene: TRBV20-1
d_gene: .
CDR3nt: TGCAGTGCTAGACTGGGTTACGAGCAGTACTTC
CDR3aa: CSARLGYEQYF

len: 16
abundance: .
j_gene: TRBJ2-3
v_gene: TRBV9
d_gene: .
CDR3nt: TGTGCCAGCAGCCCACGGGGGCGGGAAAGTACATATACGCAGTATTTT
CDR3aa: CASSPRGRESTYTQYF